This T cell receptor beta chain was sequenced for a study of T-cell memory formation after mild COVID-19. On the study more broadly: The TCR clusters were mostly specific to one donor.

With constant-segment primers, 5'RACE yielded cDNA libraries of TCR alpha and TCR beta that carried sample barcodes and UMIs. TCRdb ran MiXCR on the 5' RACE reads and lists one entry per CDR3 protein. The sample shows about 150,000 distinct CDR3 sequences, about 28% of them seen only once. In this sample, this clonotype turned up a few times. Its antigen is as yet unknown. Whole-study results and caveats: Clones contracting across day 15 to 85 had a balanced CD4/CD8 profile; later expanding clones leaned CD4+. The authors left the SARS-CoV-2 specificity of second-wave clones peaking on day 37 unconfirmed.

Sequencing was carried out using PBMCs or a T cell subset sorted from them (not recorded which). The TCR comes from an adult woman who had mild COVID-19 (a few samples of this study predate the infection). Cell type and time point are not known.

CDR3 nucleotides: TGTGCCAGCAGTTTAAGGACTTTCCAAGAGACCCAGTACTTC. It codes for CASSLRTFQETQYF. The V gene is TRBV12-3 or TRBV12-4, the J gene TRBJ2-5, with D perhaps matching TRBD2 (5 bases). Trimming shortened V by 2 bases and J by 1 base, and 8 bases separated the two germline ends. The CDR3 has 14 residues.